This TCR beta chain was documented in a study of blood T cell repertoires in COVID-19. About the study: The study drew acute and convalescent COVID-19 samples from the United States, Italy and Spain.

In germline, CDR1 is KGHSH, CDR2 LQKENI. V was shortened by 6 bases and J by 1 base, with 19 bases between the two germline ends. CDR3 length equals 17 residues. Participant-given clinical history determined each cohort assignment. Method: immunoSEQ multiplex PCR; TCRdb's copy keeps in-frame clones and lacks some. The table lists over 200,000 clones, 84% of them singletons. The sequencing sample was made of PBMCs or T cells enriched from blood (not recorded which). This TCR came from a man aged 55-75 years who had recovered from COVID-19. The chain joins TRBV18 to TRBJ1-5; D gene unclear. The CDR3 DNA follows: TGTGCCAGCTCTCCCCCACACGGGATTTCCAGCAATCAGCCCCAGCATTTT. Amino acid sequence: CASSPPHGISSNQPQHF.